This TCR beta chain is drawn from a study of T cell changes during pregnancy in multiple sclerosis. Per the germline V gene, CDR1 is SGHVS and CDR2 is FQNEAQ. There are 14 residues in the CDR3. The V and J ends lost 2 bases and 6 bases respectively, with 14 bases between them. The data were produced by immunoSEQ multiplex PCR, yet TCRdb's version contains in-frame clones alone and is incomplete. The profile covers some 60,000 clones, with approximately 91% appearing a single time and roughly 1.4% taken by the ten largest. This sequence was found in a female donor with multiple sclerosis, enrolled in a pregnancy study. The genes are TRBV7-8 and TRBJ2-7; D perhaps matches TRBD1 (8 bases). The starting material was peripheral blood, obtained in the second trimester of pregnancy. The CDR3 bases are TGTGCCAGCAGCTTATCACAGGGGGGGCCCGAGCAGTACTTC. Residues: CASSLSQGGPEQYF.